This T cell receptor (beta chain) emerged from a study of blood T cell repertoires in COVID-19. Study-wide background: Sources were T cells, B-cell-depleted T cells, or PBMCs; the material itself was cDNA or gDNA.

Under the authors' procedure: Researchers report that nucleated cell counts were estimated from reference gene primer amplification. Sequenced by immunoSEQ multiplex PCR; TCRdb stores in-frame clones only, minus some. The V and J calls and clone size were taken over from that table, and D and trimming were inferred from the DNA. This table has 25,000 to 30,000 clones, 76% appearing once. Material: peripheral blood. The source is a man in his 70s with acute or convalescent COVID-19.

This CDR3 reads CASSSTGFGEQYF. CDR3 coding DNA: TGTGCCAGCAGCAGTACAGGGTTTGGAGAGCAGTACTTC. The V gene is TRBV6-2 or TRBV6-3, the J gene TRBJ2-7; D is possibly TRBD1 (6 bases). CDR1 is MNHEY, CDR2 SVGEGT, per germline. The CDR3 totals 13 residues. V lost 6 bases and J 7 bases, leaving 16 bases between the germline ends.